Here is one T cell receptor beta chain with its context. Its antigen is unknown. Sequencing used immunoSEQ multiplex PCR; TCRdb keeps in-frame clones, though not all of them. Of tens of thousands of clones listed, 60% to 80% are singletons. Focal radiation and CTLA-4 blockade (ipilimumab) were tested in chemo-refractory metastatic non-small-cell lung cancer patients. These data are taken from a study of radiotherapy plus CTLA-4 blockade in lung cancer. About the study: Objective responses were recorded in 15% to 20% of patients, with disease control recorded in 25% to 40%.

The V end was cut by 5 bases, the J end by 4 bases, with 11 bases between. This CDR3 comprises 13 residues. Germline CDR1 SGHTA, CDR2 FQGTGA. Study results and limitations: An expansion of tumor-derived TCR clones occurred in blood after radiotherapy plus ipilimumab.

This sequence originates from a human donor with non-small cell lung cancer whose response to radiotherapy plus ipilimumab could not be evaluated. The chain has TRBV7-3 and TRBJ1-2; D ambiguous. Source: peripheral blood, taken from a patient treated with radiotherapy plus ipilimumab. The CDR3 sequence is CASSEGPGYGYTF. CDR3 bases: TGTGCCAGCAGCGAGGGCCCAGGCTATGGCTACACCTTC.